Following are 10 T cell receptor beta chains from one sample sequenced in a study of cytomegalovirus exposure and HLA in healthy donors. The PCR employed 60 Vbeta primers together with 13 Jbeta primers. Sequencing was performed with immunoSEQ multiplex PCR; in TCRdb, only in-frame clones are kept and a portion is missing. The data contain more than 110,000 clones, roughly three quarters of them seen just once; the ten biggest clones take up more than 0.95%. Sequencing used PBMCs. The receptors derive from a man in his late teens or twenties in good health and CMV-seronegative.

The J gene is TRBJ1-5, the V gene TRBV30; the D is unclear. Trimming shortened V by 0 bases and J by 3 bases, and 9 bases separated the two germline ends. This CDR3 has 14 amino acids. CDR1 is GTSNPN and CDR2 is SVGIG in the germline V gene (reference sequence). The CDR3 nucleotides read TGTGCCTGGAGTGTACGGGGTCACAATCAGCCCCAGCATTTT. It is translated as CAWSVRGHNQPQHF.

Only one count was recorded for this clone. This sequence joins TRBV4-2 and TRBJ2-5; D might be TRBD1 (6 bases). CDR1 LGHNA and CDR2 YNFKEQ come from the germline V gene. V lost 1 base and J 4 bases, leaving 13 bases between the germline ends. The CDR3 spans 15 residues. The CDR3 DNA reads as TGTGCCAGCAGCCAAGGCTCCAGCAGGGGAGAGACCCAGTACTTC. It specifies CASSQGSSRGETQYF.

The J gene is TRBJ2-3, the V gene TRBV5-1; perhaps TRBD1 as D (6 bases). CDR1 is SGHRS and CDR2 is YFSETQ in the germline V gene. The CDR3 length is 13 residues. Trimming took off 4 bases at V and 3 bases at J, with 9 bases between the two ends. DNA for the CDR3: TGCGCCAGCAGCGGCACAGGGACAGATACGCAGTATTTT. Translation: CASSGTGTDTQYF. The variable domain in full, with the rest retrieved from reference TRBV5-1 and TRBJ2-3, is KAGVTQTPRYLIKTRGQQVTLSCSPISGHRSVSWYQQTPGQGLQFLFEYFSETQRNKGNFPGRFSGRQFSNSRSEMNVSTLELGDSALYLCASSGTGTDTQYFGPGTRLTVL.

The chain uses TRBV5-6 and TRBJ1-2; D may be TRBD1 (5 bases). The germline gives CDR1 SGHDT, CDR2 YYEEEE. This CDR3 has 15 amino acids. Trimming stripped 3 bases from V and 4 bases from J, with 16 bases between. The DNA of the CDR3 is TGTGCCAGCAGCTCCCTCAGGGATTGGGGCTATGGCTACACCTTC. It specifies CASSSLRDWGYGYTF.

This chain uses TRBV11-1 with TRBJ1-1; TRBD1 is a possible D gene (5 bases). The CDR3 consists of 14 residues. The germline V gene encodes CDR1 SGHAT and CDR2 FQDESV (reference sequence). The V end lost 8 bases, the J end lost 4 bases, and 17 bases lay between the germline ends. CDR3 region: CASSPRGVGTEAFF. The CDR3 DNA is TGTGCCAGCTCCCCCCGGGGGGTAGGCACTGAAGCTTTCTTT.

The rearrangement links TRBV5-6 to TRBJ2-2; 9 bases agree with TRBD1. The V gene end was trimmed by 4 bases and the J gene end by 6 bases; junction bases not matched to a gene: 7. The CDR3 spans 15 residues. CDR1 SGHDT and CDR2 YYEEEE come from the germline V gene. The CDR3 DNA follows: TGTGCCAGCAGCCGAGGGGGACAGGGCGCCGGGGAGCTGTTTTTT. It encodes CASSRGGQGAGELFF.

In this sample, this clone turned up a few times. The chain couples TRBV6-1 to TRBJ1-3, with D perhaps TRBD1 (6 bases). The germline V gene encodes CDR1 MNHNS and CDR2 SASEGT. The germline V and J ends were trimmed by 4 bases and 0 bases, with 10 bases remaining between them. The CDR3 length is 15 residues. The CDR3 DNA sequence: TGTGCCAGCAGTGGACAGGTACTCTCTGGAAACACCATATATTTT. Amino acids: CASSGQVLSGNTIYF.

In this sample, this clone turned up a few times. This chain links TRBV20-1 with TRBJ1-1; perhaps TRBD1 as D (6 bases). The CDR3 has 11 amino acids. V gave up 6 bases and J gave up 6 bases, with 11 bases separating them. Germline CDR1 reads DFQATT; CDR2 reads SNEGSKA (reference sequence). CDR3: CSALDRSEAFF. The CDR3 coding sequence is TGCAGTGCCCTGGACAGATCTGAAGCTTTCTTT.

For the CDR3, the DNA is TGTGCCAGCAGCTTGGATTGGCGGGCAGAGACCCAGTACTTC. Translation gives CASSLDWRAETQYF. The chain is built from TRBV5-8 and TRBJ2-5, with TRBD2 as a possible D gene (5 bases). CDR3 length equals 14 residues. The germline CDR1 and CDR2 sequences are SGHTS and YDEGEE. The V end lost 0 bases, the J end lost 4 bases, and 10 bases lay between the germline ends.

The rearrangement links TRBV25-1 to TRBJ2-4; unclear D gene. V lost 2 bases and J 1 base, leaving 6 bases between the germline ends. Per the germline V gene, CDR1 is MGHDK and CDR2 is SYGVNS. CDR3 length: 14 amino acids. The CDR3 bases are TGTGCCAGCAGTGAACCCGGGGCCAAAAACATTCAGTACTTC. It translates to CASSEPGAKNIQYF.